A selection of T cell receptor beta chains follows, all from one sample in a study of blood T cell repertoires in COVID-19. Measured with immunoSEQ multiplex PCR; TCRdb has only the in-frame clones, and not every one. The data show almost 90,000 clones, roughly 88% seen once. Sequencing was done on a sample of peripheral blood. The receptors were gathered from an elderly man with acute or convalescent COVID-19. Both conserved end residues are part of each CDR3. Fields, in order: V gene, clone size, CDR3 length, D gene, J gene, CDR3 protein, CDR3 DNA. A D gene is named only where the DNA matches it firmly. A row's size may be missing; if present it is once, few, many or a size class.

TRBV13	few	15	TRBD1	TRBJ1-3	CASGAGTGHRNTIYF	TGTGCCAGCGGAGCGGGGACAGGGCATAGAAACACCATATATTTT
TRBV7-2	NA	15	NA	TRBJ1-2	CASSSPSRRGYGYTF	TGTGCCAGCAGTTCGCCATCCCGGCGCGGCTATGGCTACACCTTC
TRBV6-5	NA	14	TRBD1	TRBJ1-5	CASRDSGGSKPQHF	TGTGCCAGCAGGGACTCAGGGGGTTCCAAGCCCCAGCATTTT
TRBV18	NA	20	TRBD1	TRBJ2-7	CASSPTVSGQGAQDWYEQYF	TGTGCCAGCTCACCTACGGTTTCGGGACAGGGGGCGCAGGATTGGTACGAGCAGTACTTC
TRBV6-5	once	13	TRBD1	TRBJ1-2	CASRTQGGVGYTF	TGTGCCAGCAGAACTCAGGGGGGTGTCGGCTACACCTTC
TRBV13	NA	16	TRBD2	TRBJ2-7	CASSYSGTSKSYEQYF	TGTGCCAGCAGCTACTCAGGGACTAGCAAATCCTACGAGCAGTACTTC
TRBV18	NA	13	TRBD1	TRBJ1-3	CASSPSSGQPLYF	TGTGCCAGCTCACCTAGCTCGGGACAGCCTTTGTATTTT
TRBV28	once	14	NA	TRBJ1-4	CASKRQVGGEKLFF	TGTGCCAGCAAACGACAGGTTGGGGGTGAAAAACTGTTTTTT
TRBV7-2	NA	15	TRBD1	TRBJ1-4	CASSLRGQGGEKLFF	TGTGCCAGCAGCTTACGGGGACAGGGAGGCGAAAAACTGTTTTTT
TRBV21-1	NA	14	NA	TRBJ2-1	CASSPVPPSSRGFF	TGTGCCAGCAGCCCGGTTCCACCCTCCTCCCGCGGGTTCTTC
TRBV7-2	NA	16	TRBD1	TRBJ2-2	CASSLGGTGVSGELFF	TGTGCCAGCAGCTTAGGAGGGACAGGGGTGTCCGGGGAGCTGTTTTTT
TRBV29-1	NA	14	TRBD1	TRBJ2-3	CSIRDRGPTDTQYF	TGCAGCATCCGGGACAGGGGGCCGACAGATACGCAGTATTTT
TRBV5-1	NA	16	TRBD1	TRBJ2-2	CASSPGQGRGPGELFF	TGCGCCAGCAGCCCCGGACAGGGGCGGGGTCCCGGGGAGCTGTTTTTT
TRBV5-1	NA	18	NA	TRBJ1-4	CASSLSSRGETTNEKLFF	TGCGCCAGCAGCTTGTCGTCGAGAGGTGAGACAACTAATGAAAAACTGTTTTTT
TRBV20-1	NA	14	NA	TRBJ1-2	CSASPLSFTGGYTF	TGCAGTGCTAGTCCCCTCAGCTTTACAGGGGGCTACACCTTC
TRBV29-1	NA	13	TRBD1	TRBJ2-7	CSVTGQGGHEQYF	TGCAGCGTGACGGGACAGGGTGGCCACGAGCAGTACTTC
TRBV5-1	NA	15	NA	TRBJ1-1	CASSFTGTQNTEAFF	TGCGCCAGCAGCTTTACCGGGACACAGAACACTGAAGCTTTCTTT
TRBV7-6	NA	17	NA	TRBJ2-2	CASSLGSGDSYTGELFF	TGTGCCAGCAGCCTAGGGTCCGGGGATTCGTACACCGGGGAGCTGTTTTTT
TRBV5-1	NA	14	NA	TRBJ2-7	CASSLSGFSYEQYF	TGCGCCAGCAGCTTGTCAGGGTTCTCCTACGAGCAGTACTTC
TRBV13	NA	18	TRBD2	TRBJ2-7	CASSLGIGGRRPGYEQYF	TGTGCCAGCAGCTTAGGAATCGGGGGGAGGCGTCCGGGGTACGAGCAGTACTTC
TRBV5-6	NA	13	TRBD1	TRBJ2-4	CASSGTGGNIQYF	TGTGCCAGCAGCGGCACAGGGGGAAACATTCAGTACTTC
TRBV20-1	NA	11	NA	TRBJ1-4	CSAAGDGKLFF	TGCAGTGCGGCGGGGGATGGAAAACTGTTTTTT
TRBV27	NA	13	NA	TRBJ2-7	CASSRVRAGEQYF	TGTGCCAGCAGCCGGGTTAGGGCGGGCGAGCAGTACTTC
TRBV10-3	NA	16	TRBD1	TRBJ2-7	CAISESTGTGIYEQYF	TGTGCCATCAGTGAGTCGACCGGGACAGGGATCTACGAGCAGTACTTC
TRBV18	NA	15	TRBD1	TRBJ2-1	CASSPLTGSYNEQFF	TGTGCCAGCTCACCGTTGACAGGGAGCTACAATGAGCAGTTCTTC
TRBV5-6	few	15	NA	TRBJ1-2	CASSIPGNLNYGYTF	TGTGCCAGCAGTATTCCCGGGAACCTTAACTATGGCTACACCTTC
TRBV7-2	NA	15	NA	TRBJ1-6	CASSSAGDRSSPLHF	TGTGCCAGCAGCTCAGCCGGGGATCGGTCCTCACCCCTCCACTTT
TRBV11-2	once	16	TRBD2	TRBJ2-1	CASSPTTSGKHNEQFF	TGTGCCAGCAGCCCGACGACTAGCGGGAAACACAATGAGCAGTTCTTC
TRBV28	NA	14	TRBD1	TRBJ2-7	CASTELTGGNEQYF	TGTGCCAGCACCGAACTCACAGGGGGGAACGAGCAGTACTTC
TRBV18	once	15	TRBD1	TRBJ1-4	CASSPRGQGNEKLFF	TGTGCCAGCTCACCAAGGGGACAGGGGAATGAAAAACTGTTTTTT
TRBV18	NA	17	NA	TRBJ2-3	CASSPTLRGSGTDTQYF	TGTGCCAGCTCACCGACCCTTAGGGGATCTGGCACAGATACGCAGTATTTT